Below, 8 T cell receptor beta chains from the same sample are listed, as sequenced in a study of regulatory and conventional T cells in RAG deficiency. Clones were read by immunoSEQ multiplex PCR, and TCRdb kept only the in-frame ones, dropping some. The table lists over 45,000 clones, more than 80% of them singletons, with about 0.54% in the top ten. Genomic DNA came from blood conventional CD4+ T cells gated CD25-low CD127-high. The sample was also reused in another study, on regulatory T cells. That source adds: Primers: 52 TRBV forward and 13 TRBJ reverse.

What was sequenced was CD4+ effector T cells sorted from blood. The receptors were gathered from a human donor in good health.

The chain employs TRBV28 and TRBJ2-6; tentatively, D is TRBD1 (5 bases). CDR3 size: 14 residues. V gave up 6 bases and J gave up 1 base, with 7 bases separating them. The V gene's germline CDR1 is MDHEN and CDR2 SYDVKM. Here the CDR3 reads CASRQGSGANVLTF. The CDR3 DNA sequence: TGTGCCAGCAGGCAGGGTTCTGGGGCCAACGTCCTGACTTTC.

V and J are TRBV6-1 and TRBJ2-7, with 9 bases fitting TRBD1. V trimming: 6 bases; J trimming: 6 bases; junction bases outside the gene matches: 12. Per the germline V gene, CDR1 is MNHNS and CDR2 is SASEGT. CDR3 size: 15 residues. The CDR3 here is CASSRKPGQGREQYF. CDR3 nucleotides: TGTGCCAGCAGCCGAAAACCGGGACAGGGACGCGAGCAGTACTTC.

The CDR3 DNA follows: TGTGCCAGCGGGGTGGGACATTCCAATCAGCCCCAGCATTTT. Protein product: CASGVGHSNQPQHF. This sequence joins TRBV6-5 and TRBJ1-5, with a tentative D call TRBD1 (6 bases). This CDR3 has 14 amino acids. Looked up from germline, CDR1 is MNHEY and CDR2 is SVGAGI. V was trimmed by 8 bases and J by 3 bases, leaving 14 bases between them.

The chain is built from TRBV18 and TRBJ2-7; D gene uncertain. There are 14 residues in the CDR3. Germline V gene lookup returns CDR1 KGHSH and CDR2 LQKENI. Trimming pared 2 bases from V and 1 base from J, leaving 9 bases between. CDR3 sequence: CASSPNKGSYEQYF. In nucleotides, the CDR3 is TGTGCCAGCTCACCAAATAAGGGATCCTACGAGCAGTACTTC.

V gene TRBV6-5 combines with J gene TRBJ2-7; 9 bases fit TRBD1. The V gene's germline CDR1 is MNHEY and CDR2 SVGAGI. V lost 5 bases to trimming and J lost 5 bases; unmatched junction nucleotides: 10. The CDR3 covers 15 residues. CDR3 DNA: TGTGCCAGCAGTCAAACCGGGACAGGGATCGACGAGCAGTACTTC. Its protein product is CASSQTGTGIDEQYF.

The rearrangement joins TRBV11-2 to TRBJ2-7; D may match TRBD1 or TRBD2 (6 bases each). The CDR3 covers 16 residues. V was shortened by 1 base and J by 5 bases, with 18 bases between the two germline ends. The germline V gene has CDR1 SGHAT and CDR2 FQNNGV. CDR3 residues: CASSLVGGLSLDEQYF. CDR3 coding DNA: TGTGCCAGCAGCTTAGTGGGGGGCCTTTCCCTCGACGAGCAGTACTTC. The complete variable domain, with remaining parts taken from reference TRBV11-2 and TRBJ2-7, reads EAGVAQSPRYKIIEKRQSVAFWCNPISGHATLYWYQQILGQGPKLLIQFQNNGVVDDSQLPKDRFSAERLKGVDSTLKIQPAKLEDSAVYLCASSLVGGLSLDEQYFGPGTRLTVT.

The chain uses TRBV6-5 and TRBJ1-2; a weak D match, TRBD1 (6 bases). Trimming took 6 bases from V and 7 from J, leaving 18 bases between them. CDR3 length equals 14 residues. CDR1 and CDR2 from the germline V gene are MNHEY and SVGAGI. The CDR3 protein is CASSSRRGQGGYTF. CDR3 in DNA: TGTGCCAGCAGCTCCCGGCGGGGGCAGGGTGGCTACACCTTC.

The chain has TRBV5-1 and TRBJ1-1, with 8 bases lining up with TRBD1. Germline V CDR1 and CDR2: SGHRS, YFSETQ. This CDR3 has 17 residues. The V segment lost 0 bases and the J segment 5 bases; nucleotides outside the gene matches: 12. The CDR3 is CASSLVGTGLIGTEAFF. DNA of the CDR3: TGCGCCAGCAGCTTGGTCGGGACAGGTCTAATAGGGACTGAAGCTTTCTTT. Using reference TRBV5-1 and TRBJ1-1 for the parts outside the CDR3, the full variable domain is KAGVTQTPRYLIKTRGQQVTLSCSPISGHRSVSWYQQTPGQGLQFLFEYFSETQRNKGNFPGRFSGRQFSNSRSEMNVSTLELGDSALYLCASSLVGTGLIGTEAFFGQGTRLTVV.